These T cell receptor beta chains were read from a single sample in a study of blood T cell repertoires in COVID-19. TCRdb's copy holds only in-frame clones and misses some; the assay was immunoSEQ multiplex PCR. The table lists roughly 150,000 clones, around 88% of them singletons. Sequencing was done on a sample of peripheral blood. The receptor source for this set is a human donor in a cohort sampled during active COVID-19. Both conserved end residues are part of each CDR3. The D gene is left open where the match is weak. Clone size is shown for a subset of rows, as once, few, many or a class of expanded clone.

D	V	size	J	DNA	CDR3
-	TRBV27	-	TRBJ1-6	TGTGCCAGCAGGGAGGGTAATTCACCCCTCCACTTT	CASREGNSPLHF
-	TRBV10-3	once	TRBJ1-5	TGTGCCACCAAATCAACAGGTGGGGGGAATCAGCCCCAGCATTTT	CATKSTGGGNQPQHF
TRBD2	TRBV30	-	TRBJ2-1	TGTGCCTGGAGCTTAGGGTACGGGGGGTACAATGAGCAGTTCTTC	CAWSLGYGGYNEQFF
-	TRBV3-1/TRBV3-2	-	TRBJ1-2	TGTGCCAGCAGCCTACGTGATGGGGGGGAAGGCTACACCTTC	CASSLRDGGEGYTF
-	TRBV7-9	-	TRBJ2-3	TGTGCCAGCAGCTCAAACACCCTGGACTATACTAGCACAGATACGCAGTATTTT	CASSSNTLDYTSTDTQYF
-	TRBV12-3/TRBV12-4	-	TRBJ1-1	TGTGCCAGCAGTTTAGGGGTGCGGACTGAAGCTTTCTTT	CASSLGVRTEAFF
-	TRBV6-6	-	TRBJ2-7	TGTGCCAGCAAAATCCCTTACGGTGAGCAGTACTTC	CASKIPYGEQYF
TRBD1	TRBV3-1/TRBV3-2	-	TRBJ2-7	TGTGCCAGCAGCCACCCGACAGGGTCCGACGAGCAGTACTTC	CASSHPTGSDEQYF
TRBD1	TRBV19	-	TRBJ1-5	TGTGCCAGTAGGGCGGGGACAGGGGGAATTCAGCCCCAGCATTTT	CASRAGTGGIQPQHF
TRBD1	TRBV6-6	-	TRBJ2-7	TGTGCCAGCAGTCCTACACCGGGACAGGTCTCAGGCGAGCAGTACTTC	CASSPTPGQVSGEQYF
TRBD2	TRBV13	-	TRBJ2-3	TGTGCCAGCAGCTTAGAGGGACTAGCGGAGCGGACAGATACGCAGTATTTT	CASSLEGLAERTDTQYF
TRBD2	TRBV3-1/TRBV3-2	-	TRBJ2-3	TGTGCCAGCAGCCAAGATGGGGAGGGATGGCTTTCTTATACGCAGTATTTT	CASSQDGEGWLSYTQYF
TRBD2	TRBV11-3	-	TRBJ2-3	TGTGCCAGCAGCCGAGGGACTAGCGGGAGCACAGATACGCAGTATTTT	CASSRGTSGSTDTQYF
-	TRBV4-3	-	TRBJ2-1	TGCGCCAGCAGCCAAGAAATCGGGGGAATCACCTACAATGAGCAGTTCTTC	CASSQEIGGITYNEQFF
-	TRBV7-2	-	TRBJ1-3	TGTGCCAGCAGCTATAGCCAGGGCCCCTCTGGAAACACCATATATTTT	CASSYSQGPSGNTIYF
-	TRBV21-1	-	TRBJ1-4	TGTGCCAGCAGCAACTACCGGAGGACGGCGGCTAATGAAAAACTGTTTTTT	CASSNYRRTAANEKLFF
-	TRBV28	-	TRBJ2-6	TGTGCCAGCTCAGGGGACATCCTGAGCTCTGGGGCCAACGTCCTGACTTTC	CASSGDILSSGANVLTF
-	TRBV27	-	TRBJ1-2	TGTGCCAGCAGTTTGTTTGCAGGGCCTGCTAACTATGGCTACACCTTC	CASSLFAGPANYGYTF
TRBD2	TRBV29-1	-	TRBJ2-3	TGCAGCGTTCAAGCTAGCGGGAGGGCCTTCGCAGATACGCAGTATTTT	CSVQASGRAFADTQYF
TRBD2	TRBV13	-	TRBJ2-5	TGTGCCAGCAGCTCCCCGGGACTAGCGGGGAGTCGCCGAGAGACCCAGTACTTC	CASSSPGLAGSRRETQYF
-	TRBV19	-	TRBJ2-2	TGTGCCAGTAGTATACGACAGCCCAACACCGGGGAGCTGTTTTTT	CASSIRQPNTGELFF
TRBD1	TRBV19	-	TRBJ1-2	TGTGCCAGTAGTAGTACAGGGGGTTTCGCGGGCTACACCTTC	CASSSTGGFAGYTF